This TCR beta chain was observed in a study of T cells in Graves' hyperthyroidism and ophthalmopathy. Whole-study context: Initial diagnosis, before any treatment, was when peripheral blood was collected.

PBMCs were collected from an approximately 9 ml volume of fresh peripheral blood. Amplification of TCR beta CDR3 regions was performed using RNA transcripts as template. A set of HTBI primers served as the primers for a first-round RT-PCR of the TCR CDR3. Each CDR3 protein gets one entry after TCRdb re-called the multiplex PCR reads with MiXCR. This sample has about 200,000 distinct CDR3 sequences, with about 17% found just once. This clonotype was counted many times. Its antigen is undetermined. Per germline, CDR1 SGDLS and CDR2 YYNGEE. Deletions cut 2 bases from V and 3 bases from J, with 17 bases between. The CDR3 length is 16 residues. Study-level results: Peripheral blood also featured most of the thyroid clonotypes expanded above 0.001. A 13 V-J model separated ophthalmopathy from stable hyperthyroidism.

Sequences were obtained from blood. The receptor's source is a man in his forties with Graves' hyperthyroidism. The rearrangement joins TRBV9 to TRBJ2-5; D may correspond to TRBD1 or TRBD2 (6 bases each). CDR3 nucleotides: TGTGCCAGCAGCGTCGGGGGCCTAGATTGGGAAGAGACCCAGTACTTC. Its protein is CASSVGGLDWEETQYF.